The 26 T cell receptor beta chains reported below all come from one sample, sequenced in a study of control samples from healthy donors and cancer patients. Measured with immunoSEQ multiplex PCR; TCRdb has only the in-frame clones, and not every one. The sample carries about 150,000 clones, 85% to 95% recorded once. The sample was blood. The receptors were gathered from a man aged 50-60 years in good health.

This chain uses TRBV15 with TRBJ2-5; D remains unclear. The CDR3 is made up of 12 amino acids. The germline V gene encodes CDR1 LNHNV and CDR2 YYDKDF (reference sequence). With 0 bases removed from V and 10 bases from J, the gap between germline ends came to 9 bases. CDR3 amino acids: CATSREGAYQYF. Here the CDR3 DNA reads TGTGCCACCAGCAGAGAAGGAGCGTACCAGTACTTC.

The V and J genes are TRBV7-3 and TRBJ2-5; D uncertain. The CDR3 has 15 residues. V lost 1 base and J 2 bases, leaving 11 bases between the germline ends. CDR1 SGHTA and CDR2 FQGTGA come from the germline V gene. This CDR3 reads CASSLNSGFQETQYF. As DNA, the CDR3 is TGTGCCAGCAGCTTAAATTCGGGCTTTCAAGAGACCCAGTACTTC.

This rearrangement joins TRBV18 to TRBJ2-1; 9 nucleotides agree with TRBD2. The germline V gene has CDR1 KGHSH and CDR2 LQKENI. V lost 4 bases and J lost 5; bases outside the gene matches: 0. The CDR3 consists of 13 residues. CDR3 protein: CASSRTSDNEQFF. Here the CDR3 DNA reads TGTGCCAGCTCACGGACTAGCGACAATGAGCAGTTCTTC.

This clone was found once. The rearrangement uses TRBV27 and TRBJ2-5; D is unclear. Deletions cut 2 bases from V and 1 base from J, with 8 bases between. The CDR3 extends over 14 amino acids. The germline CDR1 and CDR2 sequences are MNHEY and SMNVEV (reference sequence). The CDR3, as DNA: TGTGCCAGCAGTTTAGGGTGGGGCCAAGAGACCCAGTACTTC. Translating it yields CASSLGWGQETQYF.

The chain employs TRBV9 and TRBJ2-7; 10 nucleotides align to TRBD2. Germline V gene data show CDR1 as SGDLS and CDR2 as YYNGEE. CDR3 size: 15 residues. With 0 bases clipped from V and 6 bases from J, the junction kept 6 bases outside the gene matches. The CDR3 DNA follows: TGTGCCAGCAGCGTAGACGCTAGCGGGAGTGCCGAGCAGTACTTC. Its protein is CASSVDASGSAEQYF.

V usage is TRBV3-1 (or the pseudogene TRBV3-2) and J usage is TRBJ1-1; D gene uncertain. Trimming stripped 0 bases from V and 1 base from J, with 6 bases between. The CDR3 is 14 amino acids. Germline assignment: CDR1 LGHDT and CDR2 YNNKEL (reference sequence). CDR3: CASSQDLKNTEAFF. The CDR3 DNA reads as TGTGCCAGCAGCCAAGATTTGAAGAACACTGAAGCTTTCTTT.

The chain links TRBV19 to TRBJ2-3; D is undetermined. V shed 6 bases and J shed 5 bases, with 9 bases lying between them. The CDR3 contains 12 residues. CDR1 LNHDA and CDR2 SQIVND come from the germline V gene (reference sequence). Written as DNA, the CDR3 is TGTGCCAGTAGCAAAGGTCTAGATACGCAGTATTTT. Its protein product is CASSKGLDTQYF.

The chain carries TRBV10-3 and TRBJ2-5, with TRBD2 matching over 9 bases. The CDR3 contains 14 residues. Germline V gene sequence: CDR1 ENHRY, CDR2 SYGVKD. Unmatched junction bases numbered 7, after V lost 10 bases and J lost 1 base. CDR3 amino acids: CATRTSDPQETQYF. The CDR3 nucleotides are TGTGCCACAAGGACTAGCGACCCCCAAGAGACCCAGTACTTC.

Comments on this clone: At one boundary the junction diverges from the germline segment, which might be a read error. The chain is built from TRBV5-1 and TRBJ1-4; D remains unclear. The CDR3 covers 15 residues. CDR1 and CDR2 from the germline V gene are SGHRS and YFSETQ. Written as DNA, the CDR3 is TGCGCCAGCAGCTTGGCGGGCGCAACTAATGAAGAACTGTTTTTT. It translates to CASSLAGATNEELFF.

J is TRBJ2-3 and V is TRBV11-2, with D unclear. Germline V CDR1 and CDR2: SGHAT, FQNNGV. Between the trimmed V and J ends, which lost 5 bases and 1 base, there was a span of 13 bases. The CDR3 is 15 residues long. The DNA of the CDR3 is TGTGCCAGCAGCCCCCTAACAGTGGGCACAGATACGCAGTATTTT. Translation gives CASSPLTVGTDTQYF.

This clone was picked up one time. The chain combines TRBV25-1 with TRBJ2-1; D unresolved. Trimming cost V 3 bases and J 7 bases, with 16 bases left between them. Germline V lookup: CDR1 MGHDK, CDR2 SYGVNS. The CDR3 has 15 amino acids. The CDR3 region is CASSDSRGPGNEQFF. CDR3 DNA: TGTGCCAGCAGTGATTCTCGCGGCCCCGGAAATGAGCAGTTCTTC.

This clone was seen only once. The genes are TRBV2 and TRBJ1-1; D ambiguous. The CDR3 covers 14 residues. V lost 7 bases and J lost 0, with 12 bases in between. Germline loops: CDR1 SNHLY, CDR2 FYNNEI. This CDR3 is CASNSQRVNTEAFF. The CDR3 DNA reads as TGTGCCAGCAACTCTCAAAGGGTGAACACTGAAGCTTTCTTT.

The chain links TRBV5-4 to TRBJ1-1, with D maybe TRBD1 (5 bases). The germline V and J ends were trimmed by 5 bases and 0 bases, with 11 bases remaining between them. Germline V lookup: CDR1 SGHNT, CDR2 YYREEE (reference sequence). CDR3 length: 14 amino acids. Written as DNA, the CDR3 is TGTGCCAGCAGGATCCGGGACCTGAACACTGAAGCTTTCTTT. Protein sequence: CASRIRDLNTEAFF.

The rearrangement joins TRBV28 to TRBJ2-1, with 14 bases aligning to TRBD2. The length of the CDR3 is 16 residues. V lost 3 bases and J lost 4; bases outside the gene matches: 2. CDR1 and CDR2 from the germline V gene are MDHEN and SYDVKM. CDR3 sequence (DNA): TGTGCCAGCAGTTTGACTAGCGGGAGGGATTACAATGAGCAGTTCTTC. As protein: CASSLTSGRDYNEQFF.

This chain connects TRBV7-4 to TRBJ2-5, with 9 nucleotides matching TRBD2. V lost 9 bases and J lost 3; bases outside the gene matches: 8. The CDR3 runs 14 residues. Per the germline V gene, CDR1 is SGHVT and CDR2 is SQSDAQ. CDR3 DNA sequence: TGTGCCAGTTGTAGGAGCGGGGGGAAAGAGACCCAGTACTTC. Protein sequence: CASCRSGGKETQYF.

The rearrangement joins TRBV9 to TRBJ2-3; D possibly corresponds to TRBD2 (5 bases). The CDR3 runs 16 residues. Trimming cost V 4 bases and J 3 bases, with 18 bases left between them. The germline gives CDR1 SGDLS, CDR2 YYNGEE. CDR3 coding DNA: TGTGCCAGCAGCCTCCGGGGTACACCCCAGACAGATACGCAGTATTTT. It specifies CASSLRGTPQTDTQYF.

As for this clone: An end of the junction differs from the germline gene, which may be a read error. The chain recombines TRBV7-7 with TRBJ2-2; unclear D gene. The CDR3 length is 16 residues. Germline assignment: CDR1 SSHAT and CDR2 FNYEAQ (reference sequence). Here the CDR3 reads CASSLGRLINTGELFF. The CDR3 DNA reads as TGTGCTAGCAGCCTCGGACGACTGATAAACACCGGGGAGCTGTTTTTT.

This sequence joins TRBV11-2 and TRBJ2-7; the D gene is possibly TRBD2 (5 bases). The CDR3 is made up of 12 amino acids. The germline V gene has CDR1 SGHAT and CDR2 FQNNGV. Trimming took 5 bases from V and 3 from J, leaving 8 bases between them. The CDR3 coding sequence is TGTGCCAGCAGCCCCCGGGACTACGAGCAGTACTTC. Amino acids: CASSPRDYEQYF. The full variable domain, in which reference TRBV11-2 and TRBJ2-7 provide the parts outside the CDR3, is EAGVAQSPRYKIIEKRQSVAFWCNPISGHATLYWYQQILGQGPKLLIQFQNNGVVDDSQLPKDRFSAERLKGVDSTLKIQPAKLEDSAVYLCASSPRDYEQYFGPGTRLTVT.

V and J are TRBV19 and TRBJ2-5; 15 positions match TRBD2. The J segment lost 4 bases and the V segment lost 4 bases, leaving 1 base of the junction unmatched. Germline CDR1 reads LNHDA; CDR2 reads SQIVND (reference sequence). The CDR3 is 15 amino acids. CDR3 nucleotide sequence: TGTGCCAGTAGTACGGGACTAGCGGGAGGAGAGACCCAGTACTTC. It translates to CASSTGLAGGETQYF.

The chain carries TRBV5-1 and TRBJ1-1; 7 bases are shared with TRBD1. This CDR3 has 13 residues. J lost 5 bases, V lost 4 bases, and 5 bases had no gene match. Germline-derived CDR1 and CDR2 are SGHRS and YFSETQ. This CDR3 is CASSAWTGTEAFF. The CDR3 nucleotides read TGCGCCAGCAGCGCGTGGACAGGAACTGAAGCTTTCTTT.

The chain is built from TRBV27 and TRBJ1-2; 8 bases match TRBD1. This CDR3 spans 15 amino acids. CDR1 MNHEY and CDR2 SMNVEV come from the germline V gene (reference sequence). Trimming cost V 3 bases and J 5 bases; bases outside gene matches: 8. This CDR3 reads CASSFLDRVSYGYTF. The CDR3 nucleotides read TGTGCCAGCAGTTTCTTGGACAGGGTTTCGTATGGCTACACCTTC.

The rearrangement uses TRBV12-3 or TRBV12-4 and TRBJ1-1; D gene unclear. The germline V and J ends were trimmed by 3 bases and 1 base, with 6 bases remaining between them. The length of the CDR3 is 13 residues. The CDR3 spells CASSFKTNTEAFF. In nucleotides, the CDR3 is TGTGCCAGCAGTTTCAAAACGAACACTGAAGCTTTCTTT.

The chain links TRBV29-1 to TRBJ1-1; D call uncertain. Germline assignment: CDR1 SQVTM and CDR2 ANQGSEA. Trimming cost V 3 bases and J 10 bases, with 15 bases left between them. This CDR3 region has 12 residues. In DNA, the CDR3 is TGCAGCGTTGACGAAGGTTTCTCGGGAGCTTTCTTT. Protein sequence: CSVDEGFSGAFF.

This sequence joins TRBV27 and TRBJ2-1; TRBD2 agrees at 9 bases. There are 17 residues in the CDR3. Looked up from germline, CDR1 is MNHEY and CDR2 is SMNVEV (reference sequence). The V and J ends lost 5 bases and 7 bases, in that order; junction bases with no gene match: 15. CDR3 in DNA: TGTGCCAGCAGTCCACTTATGGGACTAGCAACGAAGAATGAGCAGTTCTTC. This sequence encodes CASSPLMGLATKNEQFF.

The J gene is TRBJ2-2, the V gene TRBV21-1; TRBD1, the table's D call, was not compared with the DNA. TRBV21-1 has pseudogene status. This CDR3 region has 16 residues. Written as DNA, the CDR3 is TGTGCCAGCAGCAGCGGACAGCCGGCAAACACCGGGGAGCTGTTTTTT. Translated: CASSSGQPANTGELFF.

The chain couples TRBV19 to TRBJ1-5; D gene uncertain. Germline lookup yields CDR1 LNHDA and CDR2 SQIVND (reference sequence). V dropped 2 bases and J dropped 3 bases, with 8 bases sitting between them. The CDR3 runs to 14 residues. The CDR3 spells CASSITGNNQPQHF. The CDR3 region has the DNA TGTGCCAGTAGTATAACGGGGAACAATCAGCCCCAGCATTTT.